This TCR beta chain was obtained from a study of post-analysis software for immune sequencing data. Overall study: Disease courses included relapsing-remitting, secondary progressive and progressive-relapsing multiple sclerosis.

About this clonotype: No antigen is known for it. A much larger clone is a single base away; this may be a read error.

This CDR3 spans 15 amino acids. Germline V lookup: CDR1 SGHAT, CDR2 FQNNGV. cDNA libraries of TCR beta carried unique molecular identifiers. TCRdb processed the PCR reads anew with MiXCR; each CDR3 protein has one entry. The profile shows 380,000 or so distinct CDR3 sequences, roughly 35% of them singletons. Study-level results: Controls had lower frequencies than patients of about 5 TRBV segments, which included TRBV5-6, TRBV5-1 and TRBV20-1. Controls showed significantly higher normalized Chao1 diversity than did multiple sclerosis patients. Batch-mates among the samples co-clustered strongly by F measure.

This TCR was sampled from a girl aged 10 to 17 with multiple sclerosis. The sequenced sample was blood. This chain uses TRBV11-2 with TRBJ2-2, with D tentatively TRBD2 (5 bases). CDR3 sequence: CVSSLDSPGIGELFF. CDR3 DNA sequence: TGTGTCAGCAGCTTAGATTCCCCGGGGATAGGGGAGCTGTTTTTT.